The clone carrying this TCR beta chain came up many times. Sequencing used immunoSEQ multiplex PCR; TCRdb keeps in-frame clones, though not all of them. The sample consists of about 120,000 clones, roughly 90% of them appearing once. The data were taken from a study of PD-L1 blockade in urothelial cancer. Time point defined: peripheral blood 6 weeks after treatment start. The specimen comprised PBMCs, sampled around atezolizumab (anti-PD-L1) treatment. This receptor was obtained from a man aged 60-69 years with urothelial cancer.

CDR3 in amino acids: CASSLEGAGANVLTF. CDR3 sequence (DNA): TGTGCCAGCAGCTTAGAAGGGGCCGGGGCCAACGTCCTGACTTTC. The chain couples TRBV13 to TRBJ2-6; D may be TRBD1 (5 bases). This CDR3 has 15 residues. V was cut by 1 base and J by 4 bases, with 8 bases left in between. CDR1 is PRHDT and CDR2 is FYEKMQ in the germline V gene (reference sequence).